The subject of this entry is one T cell receptor (beta chain). 13 Jbeta primers and 60 Vbeta primers were used for the PCR. TCRdb keeps only in-frame clones here, not all; method: immunoSEQ multiplex PCR. The sample lists about 110,000 clones, 77% occurring once. The data were taken from a study of cytomegalovirus exposure and HLA in healthy donors. CDR1 and CDR2 (germline): ENHRY, SYGVKD. CDR3 size: 16 residues. V was clipped by 5 bases and J by 0 bases; unmatched bases: 5. Sequenced sample: PBMCs. The origin of this receptor is a human donor in good health. This rearrangement joins TRBV10-3 to TRBJ1-4; 8 nucleotides agree with TRBD1. This chain's CDR3 is CAISNQGAATNEKLFF. The CDR3 bases are TGTGCCATCAGTAACCAGGGGGCGGCAACTAATGAAAAACTGTTTTTT.